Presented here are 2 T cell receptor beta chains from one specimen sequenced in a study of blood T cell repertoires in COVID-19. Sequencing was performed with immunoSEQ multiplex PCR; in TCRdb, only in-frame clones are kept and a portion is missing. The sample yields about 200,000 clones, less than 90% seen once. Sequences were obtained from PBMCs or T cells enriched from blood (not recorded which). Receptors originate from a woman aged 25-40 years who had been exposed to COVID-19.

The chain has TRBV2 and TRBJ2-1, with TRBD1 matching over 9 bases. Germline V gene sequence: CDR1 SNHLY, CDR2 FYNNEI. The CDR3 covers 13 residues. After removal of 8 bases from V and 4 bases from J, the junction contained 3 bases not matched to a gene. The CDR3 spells CASLGQGYNEQFF. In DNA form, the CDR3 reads TGTGCCAGCCTGGGACAGGGTTACAATGAGCAGTTCTTC.

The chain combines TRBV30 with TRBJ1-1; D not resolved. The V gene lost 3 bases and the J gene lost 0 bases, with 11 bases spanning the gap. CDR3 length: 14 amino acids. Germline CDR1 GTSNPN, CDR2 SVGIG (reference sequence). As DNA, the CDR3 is TGTGCCTGGAGGTTTTTGGGAGTGAACACTGAAGCTTTCTTT. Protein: CAWRFLGVNTEAFF.